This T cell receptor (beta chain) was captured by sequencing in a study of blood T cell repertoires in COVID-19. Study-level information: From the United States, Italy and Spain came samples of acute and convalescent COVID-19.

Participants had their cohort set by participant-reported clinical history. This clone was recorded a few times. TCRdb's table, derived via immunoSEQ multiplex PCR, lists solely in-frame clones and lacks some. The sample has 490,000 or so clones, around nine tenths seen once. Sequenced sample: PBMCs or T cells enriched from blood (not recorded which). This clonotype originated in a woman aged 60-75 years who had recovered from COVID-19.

The DNA for the CDR3 is TGTGCCAGCTCACGCCCCAGTGACTATGGCTACACCTTC. Amino acids: CASSRPSDYGYTF. The genes are TRBV18 and TRBJ1-2, with D unclear. The CDR3 spans 13 residues. V was clipped by 4 bases and J by 3 bases, with 9 bases between them. Germline V CDR1 and CDR2: KGHSH, LQKENI. Full variable domain (missing parts from reference TRBV18 and TRBJ1-2): NAGVMQNPRHLVRRRGQEARLRCSPMKGHSHVYWYRQLPEEGLKFMVYLQKENIIDESGMPKERFSAEFPKEGPSILRIQQVVRGDSAAYFCASSRPSDYGYTFGSGTRLTVV.